This T cell receptor (beta chain) is drawn from a study of cytomegalovirus exposure and HLA in healthy donors. Background on the study: Unique TCRs from HLA-typed donors, 80 million to 100 million of them, were held in an early data release.

PCR used 60 Vbeta primers and 13 Jbeta primers. The protocol was immunoSEQ multiplex PCR, while the TCRdb copy is restricted to in-frame clones and leaves out a portion. This sample carries about 160,000 clones, 85% of them seen once, and the ten largest clones take 1%. Likely unrecorded immune exposures existed in these nominally healthy donors. This CDR3 has 17 residues. Looked up from germline, CDR1 is LNHDA and CDR2 is SQIVND (reference sequence). The V gene end was trimmed by 5 bases and the J gene end by 1 base; junction bases not matched to a gene: 11. This clone has more than one count but fewer than ten. The antigen is unknown. Study observations and caveats: The productive fraction for most TCR beta V segments was about 87% or about 30% in an earlier analysis.

The material sequenced was PBMCs. V and J are TRBV19 and TRBJ1-2; 9 bases map to TRBD1. This TCR derives from a boy aged 2 to 9 in good health and CMV-seronegative. The CDR3 DNA reads TGTGCCAGTAGTGACCTCGGGACAGGGCCTCTTAACTATGGCTACACCTTC. The encoded protein is CASSDLGTGPLNYGYTF.